This is a list of T cell receptor beta chains from one sample in a study of beta chain features in type 1 diabetes. Clones were read by immunoSEQ multiplex PCR, and TCRdb kept only the in-frame ones, dropping some. The sample yields 130,000 or so clones, roughly 15% seen once. The specimen sequenced was central memory CD4+ T cells from blood. These receptors all come from a man aged 25 to 40 with type 1 diabetes. Each CDR3 is given without its conserved first and last residue.

>TRBJ2-7|TRBV25-1
ASSLDSYEQY
>TRBJ1-2|TRBV20-1
SARVNYGYT
>TRBJ2-3|TRBV4-3
ASSQDWQGGTDTQY
>TRBJ1-2|TRBV10-2
ASSDGRAGGYT
>TRBJ2-1|TRBV5-1
ASSWNSGGSSSYNEQF
>TRBJ1-6|TRBV6-1
ASSEWVSSYNSPLH
>TRBJ1-2|TRBV29-1
SVDVIGYGYT
>TRBJ2-7|TRBV25-1
ASSPHGGGYEQY
>TRBJ2-7|TRBV6-6
ASSYSRAGGSYEQY
>TRBJ2-3|TRBV7-9
ASSFASGGADTQY
>TRBJ1-5|TRBV2
ASSPGVPHQPQH
>TRBJ2-3|TRBV7-2
ASSPRGRRGTSTDTQY
>TRBJ2-6|TRBV15
ATSNGDGANVLT
>TRBJ2-7|TRBV7-9
ASSLIMGGRYEQY
>TRBJ2-3|TRBV10-3
AISERASVGDTQY
>TRBJ1-2|TRBV5-8
ASRGDIKGYGYT
>TRBJ2-7|TRBV25-1
ASRDQERYEQY
>TRBJ2-3|TRBV5-8
ASSSPTRTDTQY
>TRBJ2-1|TRBV5-6
ASSLEAVSSYNEQF
>TRBJ1-6|TRBV19
ASSIGTGGSDNSPLH
>TRBJ2-7|TRBV6-5
ASSYPRQRPYEQY
>TRBJ2-1|TRBV4-2
ASSQDLRTSGGNEQF
>TRBJ2-5|TRBV7-2
ASASGGKETQY
>TRBJ1-1|TRBV29-1
SVKIHANTEAF
>TRBJ1-2|TRBV7-9
ASSQTGFHGYT
>TRBJ1-2|TRBV25-1
ASSEQGNYGYT
>TRBJ2-3|TRBV5-1
ASSLVSDTQY
>TRBJ2-3|TRBV15
ATSGGGTDTQY
>TRBJ2-7|TRBV9
ASSVTQGFPPYEQY
>TRBJ2-6|TRBV28
ASSFLASGANVLT
>TRBJ1-2|TRBV6-6
ASSYSGFTT
>TRBJ2-2|TRBV27
ASSPEGYTGELF
>TRBJ2-3|TRBV5-1
ASQTGTSGNTDTQY
>TRBJ2-5|TRBV28
ASSPVGWSGGTQETQY
>TRBJ2-5|TRBV6-1
ASLRDRPQETQY
>TRBJ2-5|TRBV7-9
ASSLDGTSIQTQY
>TRBJ2-7|TRBV7-2
ASSFFKGTSFPY
>TRBJ2-4|TRBV7-7
ASSPSDGDIQY
>TRBJ2-1|TRBV7-2
ASTRNLVAGGLEQF
>TRBJ2-1|TRBV6-5
ASSSPGLAYNEQF
>TRBJ2-5|TRBV7-2
ASSPGLAGGETQY
>TRBJ2-3|TRBV7-2
ASSLSPDTQY
>TRBJ2-7|TRBV9
ASSARQSFSYEQY
>TRBJ1-2|TRBV29-1
SVEGQMYGYT
>TRBJ2-3|TRBV19
ASSVQGADTQY
>TRBJ2-5|TRBV29-1
SVERGGADQY
>TRBJ2-3|TRBV11-3
ASSYEGLAGSTDTQY
>TRBJ2-5|TRBV11-3
ASSLGRETQY
>TRBJ2-1|TRBV20-1
SAWTGNEQF
>TRBJ1-1|TRBV5-1
ASTSGDPNTEAF
>TRBJ2-5|TRBV18
ASSPSGDETQY